This entry concerns a single T cell receptor (beta chain). The sample is drawn from a study of blood T cell repertoires in COVID-19. In the study overall: The United States, Italy and Spain were the sources of the acute and convalescent COVID-19 samples. PBMCs, B-cell-depleted T cells, or T cells provided the cDNA or gDNA that made up the material.

There are 12 residues in the CDR3. Between the trimmed V and J ends, which lost 1 base and 7 bases, there was a span of 8 bases. Original processing notes: From reference gene primer amplification, estimates of nucleated cell counts were derived. Profiled with immunoSEQ multiplex PCR; TCRdb holds only in-frame clones, not every one. The D gene and trimming were derived from the DNA, and the V and J assignments and clone size from that table. The sample consists of about 100,000 clones, about 83% of them appearing once. This sequence originates from a human donor in a cohort sampled during active COVID-19. Sample: peripheral blood. The chain uses TRBV12-3 or TRBV12-4 and TRBJ2-7; D is ambiguous. The CDR3 region is CASSLGGGEQYF. The CDR3 nucleotides are TGTGCCAGCAGTTTAGGAGGTGGGGAGCAGTACTTC.